These 6 T cell receptor beta chains came from one sample sequenced in a study of blood T cells in healthy people across ages. Then a second PCR, running roughly 6 to 12 cycles, was carried out with a sample-barcoded 5' primer and a J-beta primer mix. In TCRdb, the 5' RACE reads were re-called with MiXCR into one record per CDR3 protein. The top ten hold approximately 3.5% of the sample, which has fewer than 600,000 distinct CDR3 sequences, about 28% seen once. The same specimen was also included in a second study, on T cells of mothers and their children.

Sequencing was done on a sample of blood. The source is a boy younger than 10 in good health.

The table lists this clonotype with a few counts. V is TRBV7-2 and J is TRBJ2-5; D call uncertain. The DNA end is a closer match to TRBJ2-1, so the J assignment may be wrong. Germline V CDR1 and CDR2: SGHTA, FQGNSA. The CDR3 sequence is 14 residues long. The CDR3 DNA reads TGTGCCAGCAGCTTATATATACTAACCGATGAGCAGTTCTTC. This translates into CASSLYILTDEQFF.

This clonotype was seen more than once but under ten times. An end of the junction differs from the germline gene, which may be a read error. This chain links TRBV12-3 or TRBV12-4 with TRBJ1-1; tentatively, D is TRBD1 (5 bases). The CDR3 runs to 15 residues. Here the CDR3 DNA reads TGTGCCAGCAGTCAATCGGACACGGGCTACACTGAGGCTTTCTTT. This codes for CASSQSDTGYTEAFF.

The rearrangement uses TRBV12-3 or TRBV12-4 and TRBJ2-7; 9 bases align to TRBD2. The CDR3 has 17 residues. V lost 5 bases, J lost 2 bases, and 13 bases stayed unmatched. The CDR3 nucleotides read TGTGCCAGCAGTCCCAAGAGACTAGCGGTAAACACCTACGAGCAGTACTTC. Its translation is CASSPKRLAVNTYEQYF.

This clonotype was observed a handful of times. The gene calls are TRBV27 and TRBJ2-7; 7 nucleotides align to TRBD2. The germline CDR1 and CDR2 sequences are MNHEY and SMNVEV (reference sequence). V was pared by 6 bases and J by 6 bases, with 8 bases of the junction left unmatched. The length of the CDR3 is 13 residues. CDR3: CASSQRGSVEQYF. The CDR3 region has the DNA TGTGCCAGCAGCCAGCGGGGTTCCGTCGAGCAGTACTTC.

The gene calls are TRBV15 and TRBJ1-2; no clear D. The CDR3 spans 16 residues. Trimming left V 0 bases short and J 0 bases short, with 11 bases between. CDR1 is LNHNV and CDR2 is YYDKDF in the germline V gene (reference sequence). The CDR3 reads CATSRDTRRTNYGYTF. The CDR3 DNA reads as TGTGCCACCAGCAGAGATACGAGGAGAACTAACTATGGCTACACCTTC.

The chain combines TRBV29-1 with TRBJ2-3; D is perhaps TRBD2 (5 bases). The V end was cut by 4 bases, the J end by 0 bases, with 5 bases between. The CDR3 extends over 12 amino acids. Germline V CDR1 and CDR2: SQVTM, ANQGSEA. This CDR3 reads CSVGRSTDTQYF. The CDR3 DNA reads as TGCAGCGTTGGGAGGAGCACAGATACGCAGTATTTT.